This T cell receptor beta chain came from a study of identical twins. It was template switching that added a universal primer site, and there were unique molecular identifiers on the cDNA. Each CDR3 protein is one row after TCRdb ran MiXCR on the 5' RACE reads. The sample includes 1.5 million to 2 million distinct CDR3 sequences, around 33% of them seen just once. Trimming cost V 3 bases and J 2 bases; bases outside gene matches: 10. Germline CDR1 and CDR2: GTSNPN and SVGIG (reference sequence). The CDR3 is made up of 16 amino acids. This TCR was recovered from a newborn girl in good health. The specimen was cord blood. The rearrangement uses TRBV30 and TRBJ2-3; TRBD2 matches at 8 bases. The CDR3 coding sequence is TGTGCCTGGAGCCCCAGACTAGCGTTTTACACAGATACGCAGTATTTT. Residues: CAWSPRLAFYTDTQYF.